This entry describes one T cell receptor beta chain. One end of the junction varies from germline; a read error may be responsible. The data stem from a study of cytomegalovirus exposure and HLA in healthy donors. The PCR made use of 60 Vbeta and 13 Jbeta primers. Profiling relied on immunoSEQ multiplex PCR, and the TCRdb table lists in-frame clones only, not all of them. Seen here are a few hundred thousand clones, about four fifths observed once, and the top ten hold 10%. This CDR3 spans 13 amino acids. Germline V gene data show CDR1 as MNHNY and CDR2 as SVGAGI (reference sequence). The receptor was derived from a woman aged 50 to 65 in good health and CMV-seropositive. The source material was PBMCs. The chain combines TRBV6-6 with TRBJ2-7; possible D gene TRBD2, 6 bases. CDR3 region: CAGSAGTLSEQYF. The DNA of the CDR3 is TGTGCCGGCAGTGCCGGGACTTTGTCCGAGCAGTACTTC.